The sequence of this TCR beta chain was determined in a study of blood T cell repertoires in COVID-19 (dated by TCRdb to about 2020). In terms of the full investigation: Samples covering the acute and convalescent phases of COVID-19 were provided by collaborators in the United States, Italy and Spain. The prospective study material was composed of cDNA or gDNA derived from T cells, B-cell-depleted T cells, or PBMCs. Deeply sampled blood TCRbeta repertoires from subjects exposed to, actively infected with, or recovered from COVID-19 were included in the dataset. The repertoires were released in a freely available public database intended as a resource for research on the immune response to SARS-CoV-2. The samples were drawn from two sources: the first 160 participants of the ongoing ImmuneRACE study, and 1,254 subjects contributed by 6 global collaborators. A de-identified subject ID, COVID-19 status, age in years and sex were almost always included in the sample metadata. Where HLA class I and class II types were available, the types were taken from metadata supplied by the sample provider, not from assay-based typing. The full study reports these points: The amount of clinical and demographic metadata varied by source and participant and was provided uncurated.

From the cysteine up to the phenylalanine, the CDR3 has a length of 19 residues. Just CDR3 DNA is preserved here, 57 bases in frame from base 1. The germline V end is reduced by 5 bases and the J end by 8 bases; junction bases left unmatched: 24. Sequences MNHNY (CDR1) and SVGAGI (CDR2) are obtained from the germline V gene (reference sequence). Concerning this clone itself: Its antigen is unknown. No much larger clone is present one base from it, and per-base qualities are unavailable.

The immunoSEQ Assay, a bias-controlled multiplex PCR, was used to amplify TCRbeta CDR3 regions from genomic DNA. On the study's bioinformatics: The number of nucleated cells in each sample was estimated from the amplification of reference gene primers within the assay. To quantify the absolute abundance of each unique TCRbeta CDR3 rearrangement, sequence reads were collapsed and filtered. Productive Simpson clonality was computed per sample as the square root of Simpson's diversity index over productive rearrangements. In its TCRdb copy, this immuneACCESS table keeps in-frame sequences only and misses some clones. Where compared with another copy, unresolved V genes explain less than half of these, and the others have no known cause. D and trimming were read from the DNA, whereas the V and J calls and clone size are those reported in that table. This sample has under 250,000 clones in its table, and about 88% of those were observed once. The top ten clonotypes cover over 15% of the sample.

At one collaborating source in Seattle, patients were enrolled during active infection and were followed longitudinally through the course of disease. Each collaborating institution followed its own protocols to collect whole blood in K2EDTA tubes. For TCRbeta analysis, collaborators shipped samples as frozen whole blood, isolated PBMCs, or DNA extracted from either of those sample types. Material for sequencing was peripheral blood. The receptor was isolated from a man aged 50 to 59 with COVID-19, enrolled during active disease. The sequence joins TRBV6-6 to TRBJ1-3; 7 bases in the junction line up with TRBD1. The encoded CDR3 is CASSPRGVKPPLTGYTIYF. The base sequence is TGTGCCAGCAGTCCCAGGGGGGTAAAACCACCCTTAACCGGCTACACCATATATTTT.